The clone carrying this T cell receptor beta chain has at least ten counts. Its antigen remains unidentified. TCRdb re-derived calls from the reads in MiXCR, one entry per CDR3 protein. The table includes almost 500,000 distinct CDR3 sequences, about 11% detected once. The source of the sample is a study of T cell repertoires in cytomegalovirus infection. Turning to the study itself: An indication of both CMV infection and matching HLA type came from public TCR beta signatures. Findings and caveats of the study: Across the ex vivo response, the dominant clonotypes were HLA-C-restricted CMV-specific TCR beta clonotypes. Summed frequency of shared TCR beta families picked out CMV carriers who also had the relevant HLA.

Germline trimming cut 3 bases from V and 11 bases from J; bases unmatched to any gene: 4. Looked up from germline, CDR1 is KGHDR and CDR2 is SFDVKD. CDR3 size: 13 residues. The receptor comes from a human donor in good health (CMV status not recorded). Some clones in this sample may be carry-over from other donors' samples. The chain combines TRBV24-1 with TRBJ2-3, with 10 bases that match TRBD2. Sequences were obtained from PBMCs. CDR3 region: CATSDDSSGGQYF. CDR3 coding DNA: TGTGCCACCAGTGATGACTCTAGCGGGGGGCAGTATTTT.